These 26 T cell receptor beta chains were all obtained from the same sample, sequenced in a study of CD8 T cells in ankylosing spondylitis. In TCRdb, the 5' RACE reads were re-called with MiXCR into one record per CDR3 protein. The sample includes 250,000 or so distinct CDR3 sequences, roughly 25% of them seen just once. The specimen sequenced was blood, either unsorted or a sorted T cell fraction (not recorded which). The receptors come from a male donor with ankylosing spondylitis or in good health (not recorded which).

This clonotype appeared many times. This rearrangement joins TRBV6-1 to TRBJ2-2; 13 nucleotides agree with TRBD2. Trimming removed 6 bases from V and 2 bases from J; junction bases left unmatched: 9. In germline, CDR1 is MNHNS, CDR2 SASEGT. The CDR3 has 18 amino acids. This CDR3 reads CASRRGGTSGANTGELFF. The CDR3 DNA reads TGTGCCAGCAGAAGGGGTGGGACTAGCGGGGCTAACACCGGGGAGCTGTTTTTT.

This clonotype was found a few times. The chain joins TRBV20-1 to TRBJ2-6; D might be TRBD2 (5 bases). Germline lookup yields CDR1 DFQATT and CDR2 SNEGSKA (reference sequence). Trimming shortened V by 0 bases and J by 1 base, and 16 bases separated the two germline ends. The CDR3 sequence is 18 residues long. The CDR3: CSARDAGLKNSGANVLTF. CDR3 coding DNA: TGCAGTGCTAGAGATGCGGGCCTGAAAAATTCTGGGGCCAACGTCCTGACTTTC.

In this sample, this clonotype turned up a few times. This chain joins TRBV10-3 and TRBJ2-5; 8 bases agree with TRBD1. The CDR3 spans 14 residues. V shed 6 bases, J shed 4 bases, and the junction held 7 bases outside the gene matches. The germline gives CDR1 ENHRY, CDR2 SYGVKD. The chain's CDR3 is CAIRQTGESETQYF. CDR3 coding DNA: TGTGCCATCAGACAGACAGGGGAATCAGAGACCCAGTACTTC.

This clonotype was detected once. The rearrangement uses TRBV20-1 and TRBJ2-7; 8 bases agree with TRBD1. This CDR3 comprises 13 residues. Germline CDR1 reads DFQATT; CDR2 reads SNEGSKA (reference sequence). The V segment lost 5 bases and the J segment 0 bases; nucleotides outside the gene matches: 3. The CDR3 region has the DNA TGCAGTGCTGGTGGACAGGGCTCCTACGAGCAGTACTTC. It encodes CSAGGQGSYEQYF.

The J gene is TRBJ2-4, the V gene TRBV3-1, with 7 positions matching TRBD2. This CDR3 is 18 amino acids long. V shed 11 bases, J shed 0 bases, and the junction held 19 bases outside the gene matches. The germline V gene has CDR1 LGHDT and CDR2 YNNKEL (reference sequence). The CDR3 coding sequence is TGTGCCCTCAGTTTGGGAGCGGGAACTCTTCTAGCCAAAAACATTCAGTACTTC. Its protein product is CALSLGAGTLLAKNIQYF.

There are many counts of this clonotype. V is TRBV29-1 and J is TRBJ2-3; no firm D call. Germline V gives CDR1 SQVTM, CDR2 ANQGSEA. The CDR3 covers 14 residues. V was cut by 1 base and J by 1 base, with 9 bases left in between. The CDR3 DNA reads as TGCAGCGTTGAAGGGAGCATTGGCACAGATACGCAGTATTTT. Translated: CSVEGSIGTDTQYF.

This clonotype was seen repeatedly, ten times or more. In DNA, the CDR3 is TGCAGTGCCCCGGTTGGGGCCCCCTACAATGAGCAGTTCTTC. This translates into CSAPVGAPYNEQFF. This chain uses TRBV20-1 with TRBJ2-1; maybe TRBD1 (5 bases). CDR3 size: 14 residues. With 6 bases removed from V and 2 bases from J, the gap between germline ends came to 14 bases. Germline V lookup: CDR1 DFQATT, CDR2 SNEGSKA (reference sequence).

The CDR3 protein is CSARVSSARGNTGELFF. In nucleotides, the CDR3 is TGCAGTGCTAGGGTATCTAGTGCCAGGGGGAACACCGGGGAGCTGTTTTTT. The chain uses TRBV20-1 and TRBJ2-2; tentatively, D is TRBD1 (6 bases). The germline V and J ends were trimmed by 3 bases and 1 base, with 18 bases remaining between them. Per germline, CDR1 DFQATT and CDR2 SNEGSKA (reference sequence). This CDR3 has 17 amino acids.

This clonotype was seen at least ten times. The CDR3 sequence: CASNSGGARGAETQYF. The CDR3, as DNA: TGTGCCAGCAATAGCGGGGGGGCCCGAGGGGCAGAGACCCAGTACTTC. The chain joins TRBV5-5 to TRBJ2-5, with 11 nucleotides matching TRBD2. The CDR3 contains 16 residues. V was pared by 6 bases and J by 4 bases, with 11 bases of the junction left unmatched. Looked up from germline, CDR1 is SGHKS and CDR2 is YYEKEE (reference sequence). Filled out from reference TRBV5-5 and TRBJ2-5, the complete variable domain reads DAGVTQSPTHLIKTRGQQVTLRCSPISGHKSVSWYQQVLGQGPQFIFQYYEKEERGRGNFPDRFSARQFPNYSSELNVNALLLGDSALYLCASNSGGARGAETQYFGPGTRLLVL.

The CDR3 spells CASGSSGAPEQYF. In DNA form, the CDR3 reads TGTGCCAGCGGGTCCAGCGGGGCCCCCGAGCAGTACTTC. The chain couples TRBV12-3 or TRBV12-4 to TRBJ2-7; 7 positions agree with TRBD2. J gave up 6 bases and V 8 bases, and 10 bases lay outside the gene matches. This CDR3 has 13 residues.

The gene calls are TRBV6-1 and TRBJ2-5; no reliable D call. Germline assignment: CDR1 MNHNS and CDR2 SASEGT. The germline V and J ends were trimmed by 6 bases and 4 bases, with 12 bases remaining between them. This CDR3 has 13 amino acids. Here the CDR3 reads CASSAAPGETQYF. In nucleotides, the CDR3 is TGTGCCAGCAGCGCTGCGCCGGGAGAGACCCAGTACTTC.

The chain couples TRBV12-3 or TRBV12-4 to TRBJ1-4, with D possibly TRBD1 on 6 matching bases. Trimming removed 6 bases from V and 3 bases from J, with 14 bases in between. The CDR3 extends over 15 amino acids. Here the CDR3 DNA reads TGTGCCAGCAGCCAACGGACAGCCTCTAATGAAAAACTGTTTTTT. Amino acids: CASSQRTASNEKLFF.

This clonotype was found many times. This chain connects TRBV2 to TRBJ2-7, with D uncertain. The CDR3 spans 11 residues. Trimming left V 6 bases short and J 5 bases short, with 8 bases between. Germline CDR1 and CDR2: SNHLY and FYNNEI. The chain's CDR3 is CASSQANEQYF. The CDR3 nucleotides are TGTGCCAGCAGCCAAGCTAACGAGCAGTACTTC.

This clonotype was found many times. The CDR3 sequence: CASSYEQGRNEQFF. The CDR3 coding sequence is TGTGCCAGCAGTTACGAACAGGGGCGGAATGAGCAGTTCTTC. The chain recombines TRBV6-5 with TRBJ2-1, with TRBD1 matching over 7 bases. This CDR3 comprises 14 residues. Germline V lookup: CDR1 MNHEY, CDR2 SVGAGI. V lost 2 bases and J lost 7; bases outside the gene matches: 5.

This clonotype has ten or more counts. The V and J genes are TRBV15 and TRBJ2-7, with D perhaps TRBD2 (8 bases). Trimming stripped 3 bases from V and 7 bases from J, with 22 bases between. The CDR3 has 16 residues. The germline CDR1 and CDR2 sequences are LNHNV and YYDKDF (reference sequence). CDR3 nucleotide sequence: TGTGCCACCAGCAGTTCGGGAGGGACAGTTGTTCGGGAGCAGTACTTC. Its translation is CATSSSGGTVVREQYF. Full variable domain (outside the CDR3, taken from reference TRBV15 and TRBJ2-7): DAMVIQNPRYQVTQFGKPVTLSCSQTLNHNVMYWYQQKSSQAPKLLFHYYDKDFNNEADTPDNFQSRRPNTSFCFLDIRSPGLGDTAMYLCATSSSGGTVVREQYFGPGTRLTVT.

This clonotype was detected many times. This chain connects TRBV5-1 to TRBJ2-1; TRBD1 matches at 7 bases. This CDR3 has 15 amino acids. The germline gives CDR1 SGHRS, CDR2 YFSETQ. V gave up 2 bases and J gave up 6 bases; unmatched junction bases: 8. This chain's CDR3 is CASSLGGPGVNEQFF. Here the CDR3 DNA reads TGCGCCAGCAGCTTAGGGGGCCCTGGGGTCAATGAGCAGTTCTTC.

The chain combines TRBV5-5 with TRBJ2-1; 7 bases agree with TRBD2. Per germline, CDR1 SGHKS and CDR2 YYEKEE (reference sequence). V dropped 0 bases and J dropped 6; count of bases not matched to a gene: 6. The CDR3 length is 15 residues. The CDR3 protein is CASSLGLAVTNEQFF. DNA for the CDR3: TGTGCCAGCAGCTTGGGGCTAGCGGTGACCAATGAGCAGTTCTTC.

This clonotype occurred many times. The chain employs TRBV20-1 and TRBJ2-7; 9 bases are a match to TRBD1. CDR3 length: 14 residues. Germline lookup yields CDR1 DFQATT and CDR2 SNEGSKA (reference sequence). The V segment lost 3 bases and the J segment 4 bases; nucleotides outside the gene matches: 7. CDR3 sequence (DNA): TGCAGTGCTAGTCAAGGACAGGGGACATACGAGCAGTACTTC. Amino acid sequence: CSASQGQGTYEQYF.

This chain connects TRBV12-3 or TRBV12-4 to TRBJ1-1; D remains unclear. The CDR3 length is 13 residues. Trimming took off 3 bases at V and 2 bases at J, with 7 bases between the two ends. CDR3 in DNA: TGTGCCAGCAGTTTTGCGGGCAACACTGAAGCTTTCTTT. Protein: CASSFAGNTEAFF.

The chain joins TRBV29-1 to TRBJ2-7; D not certain. Per the germline V gene, CDR1 is SQVTM and CDR2 is ANQGSEA. Trimming stripped 3 bases from V and 5 bases from J, with 11 bases between. This CDR3 region has 12 residues. CDR3 nucleotide sequence: TGCAGCGTTGACGGCGACTGGGACGAGCAGTACTTC. It codes for CSVDGDWDEQYF.

Many counts were recorded for this clonotype. The chain couples TRBV20-1 to TRBJ2-3, with 9 nucleotides matching TRBD2. V lost 1 base to trimming and J lost 2 bases; unmatched junction nucleotides: 7. Germline V lookup: CDR1 DFQATT, CDR2 SNEGSKA (reference sequence). The CDR3 is made up of 16 amino acids. The CDR3 nucleotides read TGCAGTGCTAGAGGAGGGACTAGCAGACACACAGATACGCAGTATTTT. The encoded protein is CSARGGTSRHTDTQYF.

At least ten counts were recorded for this clonotype. The rearrangement uses TRBV6-5 and TRBJ2-1; no firm D call. Trimming removed 6 bases at V and 8 bases at J, with 8 bases between. Looked up from germline, CDR1 is MNHEY and CDR2 is SVGAGI. The CDR3 totals 11 residues. For the CDR3, the DNA is TGTGCCAGCAGGAGACACGATGAGCAGTTCTTC. Residues: CASRRHDEQFF.

V usage is TRBV10-3 and J usage is TRBJ2-1, with TRBD1 matching 11 bases. The V segment lost 0 bases and the J segment 9 bases; nucleotides outside the gene matches: 7. The germline CDR1 and CDR2 sequences are ENHRY and SYGVKD. This CDR3 has 16 residues. The CDR3 region is CAISESGPGTGGEQFF. The CDR3 DNA is TGTGCCATCAGTGAGTCCGGTCCCGGGACAGGGGGTGAGCAGTTCTTC.

This chain uses TRBV29-1 with TRBJ1-4; D call uncertain. With 5 bases removed from V and 7 bases from J, the gap between germline ends came to 14 bases. The CDR3 totals 13 residues. Germline CDR1 reads SQVTM; CDR2 reads ANQGSEA. CDR3 nucleotides: TGCAGCGTTCGTGGCGGGGAGGGTGAAAAACTGTTTTTT. Translating it yields CSVRGGEGEKLFF.

V gene TRBV6-6 combines with J gene TRBJ2-3, with D uncertain. V lost 8 bases to trimming and J lost 0 bases, with 12 bases between them. Germline CDR1 MNHNY, CDR2 SVGAGI (reference sequence). The CDR3 has 14 amino acids. CDR3 nucleotide sequence: TGTGCCAGCTTTGGCATTTCTAGCACAGATACGCAGTATTTT. Translating it yields CASFGISSTDTQYF.

This clonotype turned up a few times. The CDR3 sequence: CSVEAGTHGRREQYF. Here the CDR3 DNA reads TGCAGCGTTGAGGCTGGGACGCACGGACGTCGCGAGCAGTACTTC. The chain employs TRBV29-1 and TRBJ2-7, with D perhaps assigned TRBD1 or TRBD2 (5 bases each). Germline V CDR1 and CDR2: SQVTM, ANQGSEA. The CDR3 has 15 residues. V was trimmed by 3 bases and J by 6 bases, leaving 21 bases between them.